This paragraph covers one T cell receptor beta chain sequence. Individuals drawn from under 30 US areas were about 18 to 90 years old. In the 2 weeks before study entry, exposed participants met a COVID-19 case, which was PCR-confirmed or clinician-diagnosed. The protocol was immunoSEQ multiplex PCR, while the TCRdb copy is restricted to in-frame clones and leaves out a portion. The sample lists a few hundred thousand clones, around 84% seen once, with just over 6.5% in the top ten. This CDR3 contains 16 residues. Trimming stripped 5 bases from V and 5 bases from J, with 18 bases between. CDR1 is LNHDA and CDR2 is SQIVND in the germline V gene (reference sequence). This record comes from a study of blood T cell repertoires in COVID-19. Study-wide context: From the United States, Italy and Spain came samples of acute and convalescent COVID-19.

Sequencing was performed on PBMCs or T cells enriched from blood (not recorded which). The gene calls are TRBV19 and TRBJ2-2; weak D call: TRBD2 (6 bases). This clonotype was sampled from a woman between 50 and 59 years old who had been exposed to COVID-19. The CDR3 reads CASSPRGSSLTGELFF. The CDR3 coding sequence is TGTGCCAGTAGTCCTCGGGGGAGCTCCCTAACCGGGGAGCTGTTTTTT.